This is a list of T cell receptor beta chains from one sample in a study of OX40 agonist ivuxolimab in advanced cancers. This table comes from immunoSEQ multiplex PCR, and its TCRdb copy is limited to in-frame clones, with some not included. In the table there are 45,000 or so clones, approximately 86% of which are singletons. Source: CD4+ or CD8+ T cells sorted from blood, taken in a trial of the OX40 agonist ivuxolimab. These receptors were taken from an adult with an advanced solid tumor such as melanoma, head and neck, liver or kidney cancer. CDR3s include the opening cysteine and the closing phenylalanine or tryptophan. A D gene is named only where the DNA matches it firmly. Clone size is shown for a subset of rows, as once, few, many or a class of expanded clone.

cdr3_nt cdr3_aa d_call j_call clone_size v_call
TGTGCCAGCAGTCGAGCGGGAGGGTTGTACGAGCAGTACTTC CASSRAGGLYEQYF TRBD2 TRBJ2-7 NA TRBV27
TGTGCCAGCAGCTTATGGAGGGAGGGCCGATACGAGCAGTACTTC CASSLWREGRYEQYF TRBD2 TRBJ2-7 NA TRBV5-4
TGTGCCAGCAGCGGACCGGACAGCCCAGAGACCCAGTACTTC CASSGPDSPETQYF NA TRBJ2-5 NA TRBV9
TGTGCCAGCAGCGGGGGTTTCCCGGTTAACTATGGCTACACCTTC CASSGGFPVNYGYTF NA TRBJ1-2 NA TRBV13
TGCGCCAGCAGCCATTTGGGTAGTCAACCCATTCAGTACTTC CASSHLGSQPIQYF NA TRBJ2-4 NA TRBV4-1
TGCGCCAGCAGCCAAGATTGGACAGGGGGCTACGAGCAGTACTTC CASSQDWTGGYEQYF TRBD1 TRBJ2-7 once TRBV4-3
TGTGCCAGCAGCTTTACAAATGACAATCGCTACGAGCAGTACTTC CASSFTNDNRYEQYF NA TRBJ2-7 few TRBV7-2
TGTGCCAGCACCTTCCGGACTAGTCGAGGGAATGAGCAGTTCTTC CASTFRTSRGNEQFF TRBD2 TRBJ2-1 NA TRBV6-5
TGTGCCAGCACCTCTGGGAGCGGCTCCTACAATGAGCAGTTCTTC CASTSGSGSYNEQFF NA TRBJ2-1 NA TRBV13
TGTGCCAGCAGTACAGAGGAAATGCCTCGCGGGACCGTCTACAATGAGCAGTTCTTC CASSTEEMPRGTVYNEQFF NA TRBJ2-1 NA TRBV27
TGTGCCAGCAGCCCCAGGGGGCGGGGTCCCCTAGAGACCCAGTACTTC CASSPRGRGPLETQYF TRBD1 TRBJ2-5 NA TRBV7-9
TGTGCCAGCGGAGAGGGGGTGACTTATGGCTACACCTTC CASGEGVTYGYTF NA TRBJ1-2 NA TRBV6-1
TGTGCCAGCGGGGACAGGGGTAATGAGCAGTTCTTC CASGDRGNEQFF TRBD1 TRBJ2-1 NA TRBV25-1
TGCGCCAGCAGCCAATCTGGAGGGTACGAGCAGTACTTC CASSQSGGYEQYF NA TRBJ2-7 few TRBV4-1
TGTGCCAGCAGTTACTCCGGGACAGTGTATAATTCACCCCTCCACTTT CASSYSGTVYNSPLHF TRBD1 TRBJ1-6 NA TRBV6-5
TGTGCCATCATGGGCCCTTTAGCGGGGGGGAGCTCTGGGGCCAACGTCCTGACTTTC CAIMGPLAGGSSGANVLTF TRBD2 TRBJ2-6 NA TRBV10-3
TGCAGCGTTGACCCCGGGACAGACTATGGCTACACCTTC CSVDPGTDYGYTF TRBD1 TRBJ1-2 NA TRBV29-1
TGTGCCAGCAGCTACTTAGAAACAGGGGAAAGAGAGACCCAGTACTTC CASSYLETGERETQYF TRBD1 TRBJ2-5 NA TRBV28
TGTGCCAGTAGTACCCTCACGGGGGGGGCCTTCTACGAGCAGTACTTC CASSTLTGGAFYEQYF TRBD2 TRBJ2-7 few TRBV19
TGTGCCAGCAGCCCCGGGGCCGTCTACGAGCAGTACTTC CASSPGAVYEQYF NA TRBJ2-7 NA TRBV4-2
TGTGCCAGCACCGAAATGACGAACTCCGGCACCGGGGAGCTGTTTTTT CASTEMTNSGTGELFF NA TRBJ2-2 NA TRBV7-9
TGTGCCAGCAGCCAAGGCAACAGCGTCACCTACGAGCAGTACTTC CASSQGNSVTYEQYF NA TRBJ2-7 once TRBV4-2
TGTGCCAGCAGCGGGGTGGGGTCCTACAATGAGCAGTTCTTC CASSGVGSYNEQFF NA TRBJ2-1 NA TRBV21-1
TGTGCCAGCGACCAACCCGGCACAGACCTTACCTACGAGCAGTACTTC CASDQPGTDLTYEQYF NA TRBJ2-7 NA TRBV6-6
TGTGCCAGCGGGGGGACACCTTCTCTCTATGGCTACACCTTC CASGGTPSLYGYTF NA TRBJ1-2 NA TRBV9
TGTGCCAGCATCCATCTGGGGGGGGCGGAGACCCAGTACTTC CASIHLGGAETQYF NA TRBJ2-5 few TRBV6-6
TGTGCCAGCAGTTACGGGACAGGGGGATACGAGCAGTACTTC CASSYGTGGYEQYF TRBD1 TRBJ2-7 NA TRBV28
TGTGCCAGCAGCCCTAGCGGTGGGGGGCACGAGCAGTACTTC CASSPSGGGHEQYF NA TRBJ2-7 NA TRBV27
TGTGCCAGCAGTGTACAGAATACGCAGTATTTT CASSVQNTQYF NA TRBJ2-3 NA TRBV2
TGTGCCAGCCGTCTATGGGACACTGAAGCTTTCTTT CASRLWDTEAFF NA TRBJ1-1 NA TRBV6-1
TGTGCCAGCAGCTTAGTAGGGCAGCAAGAGACCCAGTACTTC CASSLVGQQETQYF NA TRBJ2-5 few TRBV7-9
TGTGCCAGCAGCCCGTGGAGGAAAGGTAGCAATCAGCCCCAGCATTTT CASSPWRKGSNQPQHF NA TRBJ1-5 once TRBV5-6
TGCGCCAGCAGCCAAGGGTCCTCAGGACTAGCCCTGGTGGAGACCCAGTACTTC CASSQGSSGLALVETQYF TRBD2 TRBJ2-5 NA TRBV4-1
TGCAGCGTTGTCCCGGGGACCTCCTACGAGCAGTACTTC CSVVPGTSYEQYF NA TRBJ2-7 NA TRBV29-1
TGTGCCAGCAGCTCCCCCCCTAGCGGGAGCGGGGTTTGGCCAGATACGCAGTATTTT CASSSPPSGSGVWPDTQYF TRBD2 TRBJ2-3 once TRBV5-4
TGTGCCAGCAATCCGGCGGGGGCCTCCTACGAGCAGTACTTC CASNPAGASYEQYF NA TRBJ2-7 NA TRBV5-4
TGTGCCAGCAGCCCCGTTGAAGGGGCGGAATCACCCCTCCACTTT CASSPVEGAESPLHF NA TRBJ1-6 NA TRBV7-9
TGTGCCAGCAGGGGGTTTAACAGCCCCATGAACACTGAAGCTTTCTTT CASRGFNSPMNTEAFF NA TRBJ1-1 NA TRBV2
TGCGCCAGCAGCCCCAGACTAGCGGCAAACAATGAGCAGTTCTTC CASSPRLAANNEQFF TRBD2 TRBJ2-1 NA TRBV4-1
TGTGCCAGCAGCTTAGGCGGGTCGCTCACAGATACGCAGTATTTT CASSLGGSLTDTQYF NA TRBJ2-3 NA TRBV13
TGCGCCAGCAGCCAAGGGTTTGGCAATCAGCCCCAGCATTTT CASSQGFGNQPQHF NA TRBJ1-5 few TRBV4-1
TGTGCCAGCAGCGTAGGGGAACACGAAGCTTTCTTT CASSVGEHEAFF NA TRBJ1-1 NA TRBV9
TGTGCCAGCAGCTCCGGGATGGGTTGGCCTGGCTACACCTTC CASSSGMGWPGYTF NA TRBJ1-2 NA TRBV7-9
TGTGCCAGCAGTGAACCTGGGGGGCGAAAGCCCCAGCATTTT CASSEPGGRKPQHF NA TRBJ1-5 NA TRBV6-1
TGTGCCAGCAGCCCTTCGGCGGGGCCCCTGGAGACCCAGTACTTC CASSPSAGPLETQYF NA TRBJ2-5 NA TRBV7-9
TGTGCCAGCAGCCCTGAAGGGTTTGGGAATGAGCAGTTCTTC CASSPEGFGNEQFF NA TRBJ2-1 few TRBV5-6
TGTGCCAGTAGTCTAGGCGCTTACTACGAGCAGTACTTC CASSLGAYYEQYF NA TRBJ2-7 NA TRBV19
TGTGCCAGCAGCTTAAAGCCTAGCGCCAATGAGCAGTTCTTC CASSLKPSANEQFF NA TRBJ2-1 NA TRBV7-3
TGTGCCAGCAGCTTAGTCCGACAGATCGTAGGTGGCTACACCTTC CASSLVRQIVGGYTF NA TRBJ1-2 NA TRBV7-6
TGTGCCAGCGGAACGTATTGGACAGGGGAAACCTCTGGGGCCAACGTCCTGACTTTC CASGTYWTGETSGANVLTF TRBD1 TRBJ2-6 NA TRBV7-9
TGTGCCAGCAGCCCCCAAGAAGTGGGCCAGCCCCAGCATTTT CASSPQEVGQPQHF NA TRBJ1-5 NA TRBV7-6
TGTGCCAGCAGCCACCTTAACAGTAGCGGGGTCGGAGATACGCAGTATTTT CASSHLNSSGVGDTQYF TRBD2 TRBJ2-3 NA TRBV4-2
TGCGCCAGCAGCCGGAGCGGGGGGAGCGACGAGCAGTACTTC CASSRSGGSDEQYF TRBD2 TRBJ2-7 NA TRBV4-1
TGTGCCAGCAGCTTAGGCTTCCACGAGCAGTACTTC CASSLGFHEQYF NA TRBJ2-7 NA TRBV13
TGTGCCAGCAGCGGGGGTACGGGTCCTAACTATGGCTACACCTTC CASSGGTGPNYGYTF NA TRBJ1-2 NA TRBV9
TGTGCTAGTGCGGGAACCAACAATGAGCAGTTCTTC CASAGTNNEQFF NA TRBJ2-1 once TRBV12-5
TGTGCCAGTAGTATTTCAGGGTTTGGCAATCAGCCCCAGCATTTT CASSISGFGNQPQHF NA TRBJ1-5 NA TRBV19